Listed here is a single T cell receptor (beta chain). No antigen is known for it. These data come from a study of cytomegalovirus exposure and HLA in healthy donors. General study results and limits: According to the study, around 180 TCR beta chains were cytomegalovirus-associated.

This CDR3 spans 15 amino acids. V gave up 2 bases and J gave up 8 bases; unmatched junction bases: 4. The germline V gene encodes CDR1 SGHTS and CDR2 YDEGEE. The PCR was carried out with 60 Vbeta primers and 13 Jbeta primers. TCRdb keeps only in-frame clones here, not all; method: immunoSEQ multiplex PCR. The sample holds 120,000 or so clones, about 86% seen once. This rearrangement joins TRBV5-8 to TRBJ1-4; 12 bases are shared with TRBD1. Sequenced: PBMCs. The TCR sequence derives from a woman between 40 and 50 years old in good health and CMV-seronegative. The CDR3 coding sequence is TGTGCCAGCAGCTTCCGGGACAGGGGGCGAGAAAAACTGTTTTTT. Its protein product is CASSFRDRGREKLFF.